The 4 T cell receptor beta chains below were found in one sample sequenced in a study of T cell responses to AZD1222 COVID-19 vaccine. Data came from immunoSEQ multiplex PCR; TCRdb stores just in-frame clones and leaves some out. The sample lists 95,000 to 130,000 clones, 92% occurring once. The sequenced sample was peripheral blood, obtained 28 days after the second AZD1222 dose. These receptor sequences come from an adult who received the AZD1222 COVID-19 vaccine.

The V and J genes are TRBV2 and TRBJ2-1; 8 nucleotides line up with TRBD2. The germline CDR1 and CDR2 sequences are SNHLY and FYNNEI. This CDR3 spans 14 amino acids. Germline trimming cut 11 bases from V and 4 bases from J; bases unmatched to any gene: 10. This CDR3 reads CAGHTGTRYNEQFF. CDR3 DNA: TGTGCCGGTCACACCGGGACTAGGTACAATGAGCAGTTCTTC. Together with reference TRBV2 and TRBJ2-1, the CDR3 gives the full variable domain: EPEVTQTPSHQVTQMGQEVILRCVPISNHLYFYWYRQILGQKVEFLVSFYNNEISEKSEIFDDQFSVERPDGSNFTLKIRSTKLEDSAMYFCAGHTGTRYNEQFFGPGTRLTVL.

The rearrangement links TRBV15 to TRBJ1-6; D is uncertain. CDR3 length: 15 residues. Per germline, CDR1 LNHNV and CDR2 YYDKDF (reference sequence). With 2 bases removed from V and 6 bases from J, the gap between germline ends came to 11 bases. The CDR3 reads CATSRQVLLNSPLHF. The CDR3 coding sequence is TGTGCCACCAGCAGACAGGTTTTACTTAATTCACCCCTCCACTTT.

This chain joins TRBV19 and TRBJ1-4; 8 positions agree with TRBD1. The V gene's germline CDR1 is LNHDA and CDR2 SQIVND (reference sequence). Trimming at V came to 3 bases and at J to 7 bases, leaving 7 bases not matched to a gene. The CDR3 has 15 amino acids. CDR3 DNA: TGTGCCAGTAGTATGACCGGGACAGGTACTGAAAAACTGTTTTTT. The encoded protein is CASSMTGTGTEKLFF.

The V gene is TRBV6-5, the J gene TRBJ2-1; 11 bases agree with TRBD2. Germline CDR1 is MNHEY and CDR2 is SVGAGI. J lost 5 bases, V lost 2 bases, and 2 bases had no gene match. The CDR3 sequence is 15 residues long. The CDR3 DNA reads TGTGCCAGCAGTTACATTAGCGGGAGGGACAATGAGCAGTTCTTC. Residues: CASSYISGRDNEQFF.